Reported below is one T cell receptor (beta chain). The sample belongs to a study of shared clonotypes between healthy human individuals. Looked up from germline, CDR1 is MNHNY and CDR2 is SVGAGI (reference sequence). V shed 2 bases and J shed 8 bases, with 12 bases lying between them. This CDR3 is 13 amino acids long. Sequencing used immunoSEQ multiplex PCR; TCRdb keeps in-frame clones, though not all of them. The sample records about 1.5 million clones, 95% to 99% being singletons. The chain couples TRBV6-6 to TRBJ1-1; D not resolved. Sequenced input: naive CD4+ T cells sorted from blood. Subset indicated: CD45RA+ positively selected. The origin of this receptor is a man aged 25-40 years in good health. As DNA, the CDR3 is TGTGCCAGCAGTTACGCAGCAGCGACGGAAGCTTTCTTT. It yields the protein CASSYAAATEAFF.